This T cell receptor beta chain was obtained from a study of blood T cell repertoires in COVID-19. At the level of the study: T cells, B-cell-depleted T cells, or PBMCs provided the cDNA or gDNA that served as material.

In the original workflow: Amplifying reference gene primers gave estimates of nucleated cell counts. The data were produced by immunoSEQ multiplex PCR, yet TCRdb's version contains in-frame clones alone and is incomplete. V, J and clone size reflect that table, while D and trimming were determined from the DNA. Of under 80,000 clones listed, nearly 80% were seen once; the top ten hold less than 15%. This sequence was found in a human donor in a cohort sampled during active COVID-19. Sequenced input: peripheral blood.

The CDR3 DNA follows: TGTGCCAGCAGGATCGGGGCGGGACCCCCCTACGAGCAGTACGTC. Its translation is CASRIGAGPPYEQYV. This chain uses TRBV6-5 with TRBJ2-7; possible D gene TRBD2, 6 bases. This CDR3 region has 15 residues. V lost 6 bases and J 2 bases, leaving 17 bases between the germline ends. Germline V CDR1 and CDR2: MNHEY, SVGAGI.